The 13 T cell receptor beta chains in this list originate from one sample, sequenced in a study of CD8+ T cells in alopecia areata. Sequencing templates came from extracted RNA that was reverse transcribed into cDNA. The protocol was immunoSEQ multiplex PCR, while the TCRdb copy is restricted to in-frame clones and leaves out a portion. The table records tens of thousands of clones, approximately 60% of them present only once. The specimen was NKG2D-high CD8+ T cells sorted from blood. The receptors shown here come from a human donor with alopecia areata.

V is TRBV11-2 and J is TRBJ2-7, with D uncertain. With 0 bases removed from V and 2 bases from J, the gap between germline ends came to 5 bases. The CDR3 has 13 residues. Per the germline V gene, CDR1 is SGHAT and CDR2 is FQNNGV. The CDR3 DNA is TGTGCCAGCAGCTTAGAGGGCACCTACGAGCAGTACTTC. Encoded protein: CASSLEGTYEQYF. The whole variable domain, remainder taken from reference TRBV11-2 and TRBJ2-7, is EAGVAQSPRYKIIEKRQSVAFWCNPISGHATLYWYQQILGQGPKLLIQFQNNGVVDDSQLPKDRFSAERLKGVDSTLKIQPAKLEDSAVYLCASSLEGTYEQYFGPGTRLTVT.

This clone has more than one count but fewer than ten. At one of its ends the junction is not consistent with the germline gene, which may arise from a read error. The chain has TRBV9 and TRBJ2-1; D perhaps matches TRBD2 (6 bases). This CDR3 comprises 13 residues. The germline gives CDR1 SGDLS, CDR2 YYNGEE. This chain's CDR3 is CASNRDSHNEQFF. The CDR3 DNA is TGTGCCAGCAACCGGGACTCCCACAATGAGCAGTTCTTC.

The DNA of the CDR3 is TGTGCCAGCTCACCTCTCGTCTCGCTCGAGCAGTACTTC. Its translation is CASSPLVSLEQYF. V is TRBV18 and J is TRBJ2-7; D gene uncertain. V was clipped by 3 bases and J by 6 bases, with 12 bases between them. Germline assignment: CDR1 KGHSH and CDR2 LQKENI. The CDR3 runs 13 residues.

The CDR3 protein is CASSLTSEAFF. The DNA for the CDR3 is TGTGCCAGCAGCCTTACAAGTGAAGCTTTCTTT. This rearrangement joins TRBV6-1 to TRBJ1-1; D unclear. The CDR3 consists of 11 residues. The germline V and J ends were trimmed by 6 bases and 7 bases, with 9 bases remaining between them. Germline loops: CDR1 MNHNS, CDR2 SASEGT.

This clone was picked up one time. CDR3 residues: CASSIGGGPYEQYF. CDR3 nucleotides: TGTGCCAGTAGTATAGGTGGCGGCCCCTACGAGCAGTACTTC. The V and J genes are TRBV19 and TRBJ2-7; D not certain. V lost 1 base and J lost 2, with 9 bases in between. Germline V gene data show CDR1 as LNHDA and CDR2 as SQIVND (reference sequence). The length of the CDR3 is 14 residues.

The chain has TRBV27 and TRBJ2-3, with a tentative D call TRBD2 (6 bases). There are 17 residues in the CDR3. Trimming removed 5 bases at V and 3 bases at J, with 21 bases between. Germline assignment: CDR1 MNHEY and CDR2 SMNVEV (reference sequence). Here the CDR3 reads CASSPLGLAEPTDTQYF. As DNA, the CDR3 is TGTGCCAGCAGTCCCCTGGGGTTAGCGGAGCCAACAGATACGCAGTATTTT.

The genes are TRBV27 and TRBJ2-7; 11 bases are shared with TRBD1. Germline trimming cut 5 bases from V and 2 bases from J; bases unmatched to any gene: 5. This CDR3 is built from 15 residues. Germline V CDR1 and CDR2: MNHEY, SMNVEV (reference sequence). Written as DNA, the CDR3 is TGTGCCAGCAGTGCCGGGACAGGGGGTGCCTACGAGCAGTACTTC. This encodes CASSAGTGGAYEQYF.

The J gene is TRBJ2-2, the V gene TRBV2, with D hard to call. V dropped 3 bases and J dropped 6 bases, with 11 bases sitting between them. The CDR3 is 14 amino acids. In germline, CDR1 is SNHLY, CDR2 FYNNEI. CDR3 bases: TGTGCCAGCAGTGAGGCCCTATTGGCCGGGGAGCTGTTTTTT. Its protein product is CASSEALLAGELFF.

The chain carries TRBV2 and TRBJ2-7; 9 bases fit TRBD1. The CDR3 length is 15 residues. CDR1 is SNHLY and CDR2 is FYNNEI in the germline V gene. The V segment lost 0 bases and the J segment 2 bases; nucleotides outside the gene matches: 2. Here the CDR3 DNA reads TGTGCCAGCAGTGAAGCTCGGGACAGGGCCTACGAGCAGTACTTC. Protein sequence: CASSEARDRAYEQYF.

The chain combines TRBV28 with TRBJ2-7, with unresolved D. The CDR3 runs to 17 residues. V was shortened by 4 bases and J by 1 base, with 20 bases between the two germline ends. CDR1 MDHEN and CDR2 SYDVKM come from the germline V gene. The CDR3 reads CASSSASWSNKSYEQYF. The CDR3, as DNA: TGTGCCAGCAGTTCCGCCTCCTGGAGTAATAAGTCCTACGAGCAGTACTTC.

This clone was found a few times. The rearrangement links TRBV4-1 to TRBJ2-2; D ambiguous. Trimming cost V 3 bases and J 4 bases, with 18 bases left between them. Germline V gene data show CDR1 as MGHRA and CDR2 as YSYEKL. This CDR3 is 17 amino acids long. The CDR3 sequence: CASSHLPRGRSTGELFF. Written as DNA, the CDR3 is TGCGCCAGCAGCCACCTACCCAGAGGAAGGTCCACCGGGGAGCTGTTTTTT.

The rearrangement uses TRBV4-1 and TRBJ2-1; maybe TRBD2 (5 bases). Germline V lookup: CDR1 MGHRA, CDR2 YSYEKL. The CDR3 spans 12 residues. V was pared by 7 bases and J by 9 bases, with 13 bases between. The CDR3 DNA sequence: TGCGCCAGCAAGGACTCCGACGGTGAGCAGTTCTTC. Protein product: CASKDSDGEQFF.

The rearrangement joins TRBV4-3 to TRBJ1-5, with D hard to call. Between the trimmed V and J ends, which lost 2 bases and 9 bases, there was a span of 17 bases. The CDR3 consists of 15 residues. CDR1 and CDR2 (germline): LGHNA, YSLEER. The CDR3 DNA follows: TGCGCCAGCAGCCAAATGTTGGCCGGTTGGGCGCCCCAGCATTTT. This encodes CASSQMLAGWAPQHF.